The 13 T cell receptor beta chains reported below all come from one sample, sequenced in a study of T cell repertoires in cytomegalovirus infection. TCRdb itself ran the reads through MiXCR, one entry per CDR3 protein. This sample has 700,000 to 850,000 distinct CDR3 sequences; about 33% occur once, and the top ten carry around 11%. Their antigen targets remain unknown. Source: cultured CD8+ T cells from PBMCs, taken from culture after CMV antigen stimulation. These receptors came from a human donor in good health (CMV status not recorded). Some clones in this sample may be carry-over from other donors' samples.

This chain links TRBV12-3 or TRBV12-4 with TRBJ1-1; D call uncertain. The germline V and J ends were trimmed by 6 bases and 4 bases, with 12 bases remaining between them. This CDR3 contains 13 residues. The CDR3 sequence is CASRGWKGTEAFF. In nucleotides, the CDR3 is TGTGCCAGCAGGGGATGGAAGGGCACTGAAGCTTTCTTT.

The sample holds a few counts of this clonotype. V gene TRBV6-6 combines with J gene TRBJ2-3, with 11 bases identical to TRBD1. V trimming: 8 bases; J trimming: 6 bases; junction bases outside the gene matches: 10. The CDR3 sequence is 15 residues long. From germline, CDR1 is MNHNY and CDR2 SVGAGI (reference sequence). CDR3 bases: TGTGCCAGCCTTCCCGGACAGGGGGCGCCGGATACGCAGTATTTT. The encoded protein is CASLPGQGAPDTQYF.

The gene calls are TRBV2 and TRBJ1-2; 9 bases line up with TRBD1. The CDR3 is made up of 13 amino acids. After removal of 9 bases from V and 4 bases from J, the junction contained 6 bases not matched to a gene. Germline V gene sequence: CDR1 SNHLY, CDR2 FYNNEI. CDR3 loop: CAREQGASYGYTF. The CDR3 DNA follows: TGTGCCAGAGAACAGGGGGCTAGCTATGGCTACACCTTC. Full variable domain (outside the CDR3, taken from reference TRBV2 and TRBJ1-2): EPEVTQTPSHQVTQMGQEVILRCVPISNHLYFYWYRQILGQKVEFLVSFYNNEISEKSEIFDDQFSVERPDGSNFTLKIRSTKLEDSAMYFCAREQGASYGYTFGSGTRLTVV.

The chain links TRBV29-1 to TRBJ2-3, with TRBD2 identical over 13 bases. Unmatched junction bases numbered 17, after V lost 1 base and J lost 1 base. The CDR3 is made up of 21 amino acids. CDR1 SQVTM and CDR2 ANQGSEA come from the germline V gene. The CDR3 is CSVEASGGTSGVSPGTDTQYF. The CDR3 DNA sequence: TGCAGCGTTGAAGCTTCGGGTGGGACTAGCGGGGTGAGTCCTGGCACAGATACGCAGTATTTT.

This clonotype was seen only a few times. The chain is built from TRBV7-2 and TRBJ1-2; D uncertain. CDR3 length: 14 residues. Trimming shortened V by 3 bases and J by 5 bases, and 13 bases separated the two germline ends. Looked up from germline, CDR1 is SGHTA and CDR2 is FQGNSA. This CDR3 reads CASSFEVVGYGYTF. The CDR3 DNA is TGTGCCAGCAGCTTCGAGGTCGTGGGGTATGGCTACACCTTC.

The genes are TRBV2 and TRBJ1-5, with TRBD1 identical over 10 bases. Looked up from germline, CDR1 is SNHLY and CDR2 is FYNNEI. This CDR3 spans 19 amino acids. J was trimmed by 7 bases and V by 3 bases; bases with no gene match: 18. The CDR3 region is CASSESWETGGDGRQPQHF. The CDR3 DNA sequence: TGTGCCAGCAGTGAGAGCTGGGAGACAGGGGGCGACGGGAGGCAGCCCCAGCATTTT.

This clonotype showed up just a few times. The V gene is TRBV5-6, the J gene TRBJ1-4; no firm D call. Germline V CDR1 and CDR2: SGHDT, YYEEEE. The V gene lost 7 bases and the J gene lost 3 bases, with 16 bases spanning the gap. The CDR3 is 15 amino acids. CDR3 coding DNA: TGTGCCAGCTTGGGCTGGGAGAACTCTAATGAAAAACTGTTTTTT. It yields the protein CASLGWENSNEKLFF.

The chain couples TRBV6-5 to TRBJ1-1; D call uncertain. This CDR3 spans 12 amino acids. With 10 bases removed from V and 0 bases from J, the gap between germline ends came to 9 bases. Germline V gene data show CDR1 as MNHEY and CDR2 as SVGAGI. Here the CDR3 reads CANKQLNTEAFF. CDR3 bases: TGTGCCAACAAGCAACTGAACACTGAAGCTTTCTTT.

V and J are TRBV11-3 and TRBJ2-7; D is unclear. V was cut by 7 bases and J by 0 bases, with 10 bases left in between. Germline CDR1 reads SGHNT; CDR2 reads YENEEA. The CDR3 covers 13 residues. CDR3 region: CASKTRTSYEQYV. The CDR3 bases are TGTGCCAGCAAGACTCGAACCTCCTACGAGCAGTACGTC.

This clonotype was picked up many times. This sequence joins TRBV7-2 and TRBJ2-2; D unclear. V gave up 4 bases and J gave up 0 bases, with 9 bases separating them. The V gene's germline CDR1 is SGHTA and CDR2 FQGNSA. The CDR3 extends over 15 amino acids. The CDR3 loop is CASSSLTANTGELFF. DNA for the CDR3: TGTGCCAGCAGCTCCCTTACGGCGAACACCGGGGAGCTGTTTTTT.

The chain's CDR3 is CSASFPAISNYGYTF. CDR3 sequence (DNA): TGCAGTGCTAGCTTCCCGGCGATCTCTAACTATGGCTACACCTTC. The chain couples TRBV20-1 to TRBJ1-2; no definite D call. V was clipped by 3 bases and J by 0 bases, with 14 bases between them. The CDR3 is made up of 15 amino acids. The germline CDR1 and CDR2 sequences are DFQATT and SNEGSKA (reference sequence).

The V and J genes are TRBV2 and TRBJ1-1, with D possibly matching TRBD1 (5 bases). Germline-derived CDR1 and CDR2 are SNHLY and FYNNEI. The CDR3 extends over 14 amino acids. Trimming pared 3 bases from V and 3 bases from J, leaving 11 bases between. The CDR3 coding sequence is TGTGCCAGCAGTGAGGTCAGGGATTACACTGAAGCTTTCTTT. Its translation is CASSEVRDYTEAFF.

The gene calls are TRBV4-1 and TRBJ2-2, with unresolved D. V shed 4 bases and J shed 3 bases, with 12 bases lying between them. The CDR3 is 15 amino acids. Germline loops: CDR1 MGHRA, CDR2 YSYEKL. The CDR3 region has the DNA TGCGCCAGCAGCCCCTTCGACGACGACACCGGGGAGCTGTTTTTT. This sequence encodes CASSPFDDDTGELFF.